This TCR beta chain was retrieved from a study of early T cells in non-severe SARS-CoV-2 infection. Study at large: Bulk RNA taken from unsorted whole blood was sequenced, leaving chains unpaired. General study points: Lookups in VDJdb leaned toward anti-spike CD8 responses and missed private and CD4 specificities.

The sample holds many counts of this clonotype. Its antigen is undetermined. Tagging with unique molecular identifiers was applied to individual cDNA molecules. TCRdb independently ran MiXCR on the 5' RACE reads; one entry per CDR3 protein. The repertoire consists of over 45,000 distinct CDR3 sequences, with under 8% occurring once and the leading ten covering 5.5% to 6%. V lost 6 bases and J lost 1; bases outside the gene matches: 7. CDR1 is SQVTM and CDR2 is ANQGSEA in the germline V gene. The CDR3 contains 15 residues. This TCR derives from an adult who was a healthcare worker with PCR-confirmed SARS-CoV-2 infection or an uninfected control (not recorded which). This chain joins TRBV29-1 and TRBJ1-1; 11 bases fit TRBD1. The specimen was whole blood, collected at baseline. The CDR3 bases are TGCAGCGTATCCGGGACAGGGGGAACGAACACTGAAGCTTTCTTT. Translation gives CSVSGTGGTNTEAFF.